A single T cell receptor (beta chain) is shown here with its context. The repertoire was sequenced with immunoSEQ multiplex PCR; TCRdb's copy has only in-frame clones and lacks some. The table records approximately 170,000 clones, 81% of them present only once. The data originate from a study of blood T cell repertoires in COVID-19. Overall study: The origin of the acute and convalescent COVID-19 samples was the United States, Italy and Spain.

Sequenced material: peripheral blood. This receptor was identified in a man aged 55 to 69 with active or convalescent COVID-19.

DNA of the CDR3: TGTGCCATCAGAAGTGGGGAGAGCTATGGCTACACCTTC. Protein sequence: CAIRSGESYGYTF. The chain is built from TRBV6-5 and TRBJ1-2; D ambiguous. The V gene's germline CDR1 is MNHEY and CDR2 SVGAGI. The V end lost 10 bases, the J end lost 4 bases, and 16 bases lay between the germline ends. CDR3 length: 13 amino acids.